This entry lists 23 T cell receptor beta chains sequenced from one sample in a study of T-cell reconstitution after alpha-beta-depleted transplantation in children. The authors prepared the TCRbeta library with unique molecular identifiers. TCRdb re-derived calls from the PCR reads in MiXCR, one entry per CDR3 protein. This sample has hundreds of thousands of distinct CDR3 sequences; under 12% occur once, and the top ten carry less than 5%. The specimen comprised PBMCs from the stem cell graft donor, sampled from the stem cell graft. The receptors stem from a human donor who donated a stem cell graft to a child with acute myeloid leukemia.

The DNA of the CDR3 is TGTGCCAGCGCAAAAAGGGGGGGCGATACGCAGTATTTT. Translating it yields CASAKRGGDTQYF. The chain has TRBV7-2 and TRBJ2-3; maybe TRBD2 (7 bases). Trimming took off 8 bases at V and 6 bases at J, with 15 bases between the two ends. This CDR3 is built from 13 residues. CDR1 and CDR2 (germline): SGHTA, FQGNSA.

Only a few counts were recorded for this clonotype. V usage is TRBV10-3 and J usage is TRBJ2-7; D is unresolved. This CDR3 is 13 amino acids long. Germline CDR1 is ENHRY and CDR2 is SYGVKD. Trimming shortened V by 0 bases and J by 5 bases, and 8 bases separated the two germline ends. The CDR3 nucleotides are TGTGCCATCAGTGAGTCGAAGGGTGACGAGCAGTACTTC. This sequence encodes CAISESKGDEQYF.

Many counts were recorded for this clonotype. The gene calls are TRBV27 and TRBJ1-4; 7 nucleotides agree with TRBD1. Trimming at V came to 4 bases and at J to 7 bases, leaving 9 bases not matched to a gene. CDR1 MNHEY and CDR2 SMNVEV come from the germline V gene (reference sequence). This CDR3 is built from 15 residues. The CDR3 bases are TGTGCCAGCAGTTCAGCCGAGGGACAGCGTGAAAAACTGTTTTTT. Its translation: CASSSAEGQREKLFF.

This chain uses TRBV5-1 with TRBJ2-7; maybe TRBD1 (5 bases). Germline CDR1 and CDR2: SGHRS and YFSETQ. The CDR3 length is 14 residues. Trimming left V 2 bases short and J 2 bases short, with 11 bases between. The CDR3 reads CASSFPDSPYEQYF. The CDR3 DNA follows: TGCGCCAGCAGCTTCCCCGACAGCCCCTACGAGCAGTACTTC.

This clonotype was seen more than once but under ten times. The J gene is TRBJ2-2, the V gene TRBV28; 11 positions agree with TRBD2. Germline trimming cut 5 bases from V and 4 bases from J; bases unmatched to any gene: 3. This CDR3 is 15 amino acids long. Germline loops: CDR1 MDHEN, CDR2 SYDVKM. This chain's CDR3 is CASSPGLAATGELFF. The DNA of the CDR3 is TGTGCCAGCAGTCCGGGACTAGCGGCCACCGGGGAGCTGTTTTTT.

The chain couples TRBV12-3 or TRBV12-4 to TRBJ1-2; TRBD1 matches 7 bases. V lost 6 bases to trimming and J lost 5 bases; unmatched junction nucleotides: 6. The CDR3 is 13 residues long. CDR3 nucleotides: TGTGCCAGCAGCACGGGGACAGTTTATGGCTACACCTTC. Protein product: CASSTGTVYGYTF.

This sequence joins TRBV30 and TRBJ2-1; D may be TRBD2 (5 bases). V was trimmed by 1 base and J by 8 bases, leaving 12 bases between them. Looked up from germline, CDR1 is GTSNPN and CDR2 is SVGIG (reference sequence). The CDR3 spans 13 residues. The CDR3 sequence: CAWSERRGDEQFF. The CDR3 DNA sequence: TGTGCCTGGAGTGAGCGGCGTGGAGATGAGCAGTTCTTC.

The V gene is TRBV11-2, the J gene TRBJ2-3; 14 bases match TRBD2. Germline-derived CDR1 and CDR2 are SGHAT and FQNNGV. The CDR3 has 22 residues. Unmatched junction bases numbered 14, after V lost 0 bases and J lost 0 bases. CDR3: CASSLEPRTSGRNHFSTDTQYF. For the CDR3, the DNA is TGTGCCAGCAGCTTAGAACCCCGGACTAGCGGGAGGAATCATTTTAGCACAGATACGCAGTATTTT.

This chain joins TRBV9 and TRBJ2-1; 8 nucleotides line up with TRBD2. The CDR3 has 14 amino acids. Looked up from germline, CDR1 is SGDLS and CDR2 is YYNGEE. J gave up 9 bases and V 4 bases, and 9 bases lay outside the gene matches. The CDR3 sequence: CASSILGTSGEQFF. In DNA form, the CDR3 reads TGTGCCAGCAGCATACTCGGGACTAGTGGTGAGCAGTTCTTC.

This chain joins TRBV19 and TRBJ2-7; the D is unclear. The CDR3 sequence is 14 residues long. Deletions cut 7 bases from V and 1 base from J, with 14 bases between. CDR1 and CDR2 from the germline V gene are LNHDA and SQIVND (reference sequence). The CDR3 region is CASKAETASYEQYF. Here the CDR3 DNA reads TGTGCCAGTAAGGCCGAGACCGCATCCTACGAGCAGTACTTC.

Only a few counts were recorded for this clonotype. This chain connects TRBV15 to TRBJ1-2; no definite D call. V lost 5 bases and J 0 bases, leaving 4 bases between the germline ends. The CDR3 has 12 amino acids. CDR1 and CDR2 from the germline V gene are LNHNV and YYDKDF (reference sequence). The CDR3 loop reads CATSLSNYGYTF. The CDR3 DNA sequence: TGTGCCACCAGCCTCTCTAACTATGGCTACACCTTC.

This clonotype appeared a few times. The V gene is TRBV27, the J gene TRBJ2-3; D remains unclear. Germline V CDR1 and CDR2: MNHEY, SMNVEV (reference sequence). The germline V and J ends were trimmed by 5 bases and 1 base, with 13 bases remaining between them. The CDR3 loop spans 15 amino acids. The CDR3: CASSLRPAGTDTQYF. The CDR3 bases are TGTGCCAGCAGTCTTCGACCTGCTGGCACAGATACGCAGTATTTT.

This clonotype was observed a handful of times. This chain connects TRBV7-9 to TRBJ2-1; 9 nucleotides line up with TRBD2. The CDR3 sequence is 15 residues long. After removal of 2 bases from V and 7 bases from J, the junction contained 6 bases not matched to a gene. Germline CDR1 and CDR2: SEHNR and FQNEAQ (reference sequence). This CDR3 reads CASSLIASGMNEQFF. The CDR3 region has the DNA TGTGCCAGCAGCTTAATCGCTAGCGGGATGAATGAGCAGTTCTTC.

This clonotype was observed at least ten times. The chain combines TRBV7-9 with TRBJ1-5, with a tentative D call TRBD1 (5 bases). V was trimmed by 5 bases and J by 8 bases, leaving 16 bases between them. Germline V gene sequence: CDR1 SEHNR, CDR2 FQNEAQ (reference sequence). The CDR3 runs to 14 residues. DNA for the CDR3: TGTGCCAGCAGCCTCCGGGACTCTAGTGAGCCCCAGCATTTT. Protein product: CASSLRDSSEPQHF.

This clonotype was recorded a few times. This CDR3 is CASSQQGASGNEQFF. CDR3 bases: TGTGCCAGCTCCCAACAGGGGGCAAGTGGCAATGAGCAGTTCTTC. The V and J genes are TRBV18 and TRBJ2-1, with 9 bases matching TRBD1. Germline V CDR1 and CDR2: KGHSH, LQKENI. The J segment lost 6 bases and the V segment lost 6 bases, leaving 9 bases of the junction unmatched. The CDR3 extends over 15 amino acids.

This clonotype was detected ten times or more. This sequence joins TRBV7-2 and TRBJ1-2; TRBD1 matches 10 bases. Germline V CDR1 and CDR2: SGHTA, FQGNSA. The CDR3 has 15 amino acids. V was clipped by 2 bases and J by 3 bases; unmatched bases: 3. The CDR3 DNA is TGTGCCAGCAGCTTACTCGGACAGGGGGACTATGGCTACACCTTC. It translates to CASSLLGQGDYGYTF. Full variable domain (rest looked up from reference TRBV7-2 and TRBJ1-2): GAGVSQSPSNKVTEKGKDVELRCDPISGHTALYWYRQSLGQGLEFLIYFQGNSAPDKSGLPSDRFSAERTGGSVSTLTIQRTQQEDSAVYLCASSLLGQGDYGYTFGSGTRLTVV.

This clonotype was found a few times. This chain uses TRBV7-9 with TRBJ2-1; D may match TRBD1 or TRBD2 (5 bases each). This CDR3 is 17 amino acids long. V was clipped by 3 bases and J by 8 bases, with 23 bases between them. Germline CDR1 reads SEHNR; CDR2 reads FQNEAQ (reference sequence). CDR3 DNA: TGTGCCAGCAGCTTCCTTCCCGCCGGGGCCAAGGCGGATGAGCAGTTCTTC. Translation gives CASSFLPAGAKADEQFF. Full variable domain (remainder filled in from reference TRBV7-9 and TRBJ2-1): DTGVSQNPRHKITKRGQNVTFRCDPISEHNRLYWYRQTLGQGPEFLTYFQNEAQLEKSRLLSDRFSAERPKGSFSTLEIQRTEQGDSAMYLCASSFLPAGAKADEQFFGPGTRLTVL.

This clonotype appeared a few times. This sequence joins TRBV3-1 and TRBJ1-1; D may be TRBD1 (5 bases). The CDR3 is made up of 14 amino acids. V was cut by 5 bases and J by 3 bases, with 13 bases left in between. Germline CDR1 and CDR2: LGHDT and YNNKEL (reference sequence). The CDR3 DNA reads TGTGCCAGCAGCGAGCGTAGGGGACACACTGAAGCTTTCTTT. This gives the protein CASSERRGHTEAFF.

The chain has TRBV24-1 and TRBJ1-2; D may be TRBD1 (5 bases). The CDR3 sequence is 13 residues long. Germline V lookup: CDR1 KGHDR, CDR2 SFDVKD. Trimming left V 7 bases short and J 5 bases short, with 13 bases between. This CDR3 is CATRGTVGYGYTF. CDR3 coding DNA: TGTGCCACCAGAGGGACGGTGGGATATGGCTACACCTTC.

This clonotype was detected only a few times. The chain combines TRBV20-1 with TRBJ2-3; D is unclear. Deletions cut 0 bases from V and 4 bases from J, with 17 bases between. Germline lookup yields CDR1 DFQATT and CDR2 SNEGSKA (reference sequence). The CDR3 is 16 amino acids. The CDR3 spells CSARDLRVPTPDTQYF. CDR3 nucleotide sequence: TGCAGTGCTAGAGATCTTCGGGTCCCCACCCCAGATACGCAGTATTTT.

This clonotype was counted a few times. The chain links TRBV29-1 to TRBJ2-5; D is unresolved. V was cut by 4 bases and J by 5 bases, with 14 bases left in between. The CDR3 loop spans 13 amino acids. Germline assignment: CDR1 SQVTM and CDR2 ANQGSEA. CDR3 in amino acids: CSVGLAVEETQYF. The CDR3 bases are TGCAGCGTTGGATTGGCCGTGGAGGAGACCCAGTACTTC.

This chain links TRBV29-1 with TRBJ1-3; TRBD1 agrees at 9 bases. CDR1 and CDR2 (germline): SQVTM, ANQGSEA. V shed 4 bases, J shed 6 bases, and the junction held 10 bases outside the gene matches. The CDR3 covers 15 residues. CDR3 region: CSVAVDRGYLNTIYF. CDR3 sequence (DNA): TGCAGCGTTGCGGTCGACAGGGGGTATTTAAACACCATATATTTT.

Ten or more counts support this clonotype. The chain recombines TRBV10-3 with TRBJ2-3; D may be TRBD2 (5 bases). CDR3 length: 15 amino acids. Germline lookup yields CDR1 ENHRY and CDR2 SYGVKD. Between the trimmed V and J ends, which lost 3 bases and 1 base, there was a span of 11 bases. The CDR3 DNA sequence: TGTGCCATCAGTGACCAAGCGGTGGGCACAGATACGCAGTATTTT. Protein sequence: CAISDQAVGTDTQYF.